This section outlines one TCR beta chain sequence together with its context. Its antigen remains unidentified. No clone much larger than this one lies a single base away; base qualities are absent. The library was produced with the immunoSEQ multiplex PCR assay. Approximately 93,000 TCR templates per sample were assayed by the deep sequencing platform. Genomic DNA extracted from sorted T cells was used for TCRbeta CDR3 sequencing. Turning to the authors' computational methods: The R programming language was used for clonal analysis of TCRbeta CDR3 data. Alloreactive CD4+ and CD8+ clones were defined by comparing unstimulated samples with post-reaction CFSE-low samples. Alloreactive CD4+ clones were assigned to regulatory or non-regulatory origin by matching sequences to sorted unstimulated Treg and non-Treg repertoires. TCRdb carries this immuneACCESS record with in-frame sequences only. Its versions omit some clonotypes, under half of them owing to an unresolved V gene in the studies checked, with the rest unexplained. V, J and clone size derive from that table, while D and trimming were established from the DNA sequence. Here the sample has about 100,000 clones; around 90% occur a single time. The top ten hold 12% of the sample.

Its CDR3 holds 12 amino acids, cysteine through phenylalanine. Of all the DNA, just the CDR3 is kept, 36 bases in frame from base 1. Deletion took 5 bases off V and 8 bases off J, with a span of 12 bases between the germline ends. Sequences SGHVS (CDR1) and FQNEAQ (CDR2) are obtained from the germline V gene. Sorted unstimulated T cells and proliferating T cells recovered from mixed lymphocyte reactions were subjected to TCRbeta CDR3 sequencing. Fresh whole blood from ten HLA-typed healthy donors was used as the source from which PBMCs were isolated. To map where alloreactive clones came from, CD4+ non-regulatory T cells in the unstimulated state were FACS-sorted. The data were taken from a study of siplizumab effects on memory and regulatory T cells (dated by TCRdb to the late 2010s). In terms of the full investigation: The study looked at the effect of siplizumab, an anti-CD2 antibody, on alloreactive T-cell subsets in allogeneic mixed lymphocyte reactions made from human PBMCs.

Results the study describes overall, beyond this receptor: Sequences below about 10^-5 frequency were poorly captured, so only a minor fraction of alloreactive clones could be mapped to unstimulated subsets. About 80-96% of proliferating CD4+ or CD8+ clones could not be given a naive or memory phenotype. Of the alloreactive CD4+ clones that could be mapped, the Treg-derived share averaged around 64% with siplizumab compared with 26.9% in control reactions. Compared with memory T cells, unstimulated naive T cells appeared more diverse, and naive cells seemed to make a substantial contribution to the alloresponse. No functional confirmation was obtained for the suppressive function of proliferating Tregs from siplizumab cultures. The cumulative frequency of alloreactive sequences that could be traced back to unstimulated CD4+ memory T cells was significantly reduced by siplizumab.

Sequencing was carried out using non-Treg CD4+ T cells sorted from blood. What the cell subset or site label conveys for this sample: FACS-sorted unstimulated CD4+ non-regulatory T cells. Recombination linked TRBV7-8 to TRBJ1-2; the D gene remains uncertain. This TCR derives from a human donor in good health. The CDR3 sequence is CASSRPEIGYTF. DNA sequence: TGTGCCAGCAGCAGACCTGAGATCGGCTACACCTTC.